The present TCR beta chain was sequenced within a study of blood T cell repertoires in COVID-19. Study-level information: COVID-19 samples collected from the United States, Italy and Spain covered acute and convalescent phases. PBMCs, B-cell-depleted T cells, or T cells provided the cDNA or gDNA that made up the material.

TCRdb keeps only in-frame clones here, not all; method: immunoSEQ multiplex PCR. This table holds about 440,000 clones, 70% to 90% found once. CDR3 size: 16 residues. From germline, CDR1 is SGDLS and CDR2 YYNGEE. J gave up 6 bases and V 6 bases, and 9 bases lay outside the gene matches. The table lists this clone with a count of one. Specimen: PBMCs or T cells enriched from blood (not recorded which). The V and J genes are TRBV9 and TRBJ2-1, with 13 bases lining up with TRBD2. The clonotype was recovered from a young woman with acute COVID-19. CDR3: CASTRTSGSYANEQFF. The CDR3 bases are TGTGCCAGCACCAGGACTAGCGGGAGCTATGCCAATGAGCAGTTCTTC.